A single sample gave rise to the 5 T cell receptor beta chains below, sequenced in a study of shared clonotypes between healthy human individuals. Profiling relied on immunoSEQ multiplex PCR, and the TCRdb table lists in-frame clones only, not all of them. The repertoire includes about 690,000 clones, 90% of them detected once, and about 33% sits in the top ten. Sequencing used memory CD8+ T cells from PBMCs. Subset described: CD45RO+ cells pooled with CCR7-negative TemRA cells. The receptor set was obtained from a young man in good health. Some clones in this sample may be carry-over from other donors' samples.

The chain employs TRBV4-1 and TRBJ2-1, with D perhaps TRBD1 or TRBD2 (5 bases each). Germline V gene sequence: CDR1 MGHRA, CDR2 YSYEKL. The CDR3 runs to 16 residues. Trimming took off 0 bases at V and 3 bases at J, with 12 bases between the two ends. The CDR3: CASSQDWGLGYNEQFF. The CDR3 DNA sequence: TGCGCCAGCAGCCAAGACTGGGGGTTAGGCTACAATGAGCAGTTCTTC.

This chain links TRBV18 with TRBJ2-6, with D possibly matching TRBD1 (6 bases). Trimming shortened V by 0 bases and J by 2 bases, and 14 bases separated the two germline ends. Germline lookup yields CDR1 KGHSH and CDR2 LQKENI. The CDR3 covers 18 residues. CDR3 sequence: CASSPPGYKGAGANVLTF. CDR3 nucleotide sequence: TGTGCCAGCTCACCACCGGGTTACAAGGGGGCTGGGGCCAACGTCCTGACTTTC.

The chain joins TRBV10-2 to TRBJ1-5; D is unclear. The V gene lost 4 bases and the J gene lost 0 bases, with 10 bases spanning the gap. The CDR3 has 15 residues. CDR1 WSHSY and CDR2 SAAADI come from the germline V gene. The CDR3 region has the DNA TGCGCCAGCAGTGGTCCGAGTCATAGCAATCAGCCCCAGCATTTT. This encodes CASSGPSHSNQPQHF.

The V gene is TRBV29-1, the J gene TRBJ1-2; 7 bases are shared with TRBD1. Germline assignment: CDR1 SQVTM and CDR2 ANQGSEA. V shed 5 bases and J 6 bases; nucleotides not matched to a gene: 3. CDR3 length: 11 residues. In DNA form, the CDR3 reads TGCAGCGTTCGTGGGACAGATGGCTACACCTTC. Amino acids: CSVRGTDGYTF.

This chain joins TRBV28 and TRBJ2-5; the D call may be TRBD1 or TRBD2 (6 bases each). CDR1 is MDHEN, CDR2 SYDVKM, per germline. The ends were cut back, 5 bases at V and 9 bases at J, with 19 bases in the middle. CDR3 size: 14 residues. CDR3 in DNA: TGTGCCAGCAGTACCCCAACAGGGCGCGGGGCCCAGTACTTC. This sequence encodes CASSTPTGRGAQYF.